The source of this T cell receptor (beta chain) is a study of T cells in Graves' hyperthyroidism and ophthalmopathy. Notes on the study in general: Most clonotypes expanded in thyroid above 0.001 were likewise present in blood.

Researchers took RNA transcripts and amplified the TCR beta CDR3 regions from them. A first-round RT-PCR of the TCR CDR3 used the HTBI primer set. One entry per CDR3 protein results from TCRdb running MiXCR on the multiplex PCR reads. The sample records approximately 620,000 distinct CDR3 sequences, approximately 15% being singletons. The V gene lost 3 bases and the J gene lost 6 bases, with 28 bases spanning the gap. Germline-derived CDR1 and CDR2 are DFQATT and SNEGSKA (reference sequence). The CDR3 contains 18 residues. This clonotype was counted ten times or more. Its cognate antigen is unknown. This TCR derives from a woman younger than 45 with Graves' hyperthyroidism that later progressed to Graves' ophthalmopathy. The rearrangement links TRBV20-1 to TRBJ2-3; D is possibly TRBD1 (5 bases). Source material: blood. Here the CDR3 reads CSARKGRAVGVVVDTQYF. DNA of the CDR3: TGCAGTGCTAGGAAGGGCAGGGCTGTTGGCGTCGTAGTGGATACGCAGTATTTT.